Listed here are 9 T cell receptor beta chains from one sample, sequenced in a study of HIV-infected children after antiretroviral therapy interruption. The sample's treatment: PENTA 11 planned treatment interruption arm or continuous ART arm. Unique molecular identifiers were included in an RNA-based 3' RACE TCR library. Each CDR3 protein is one row after TCRdb ran MiXCR on the 3' RACE reads. This table holds 30,000 to 50,000 distinct CDR3 sequences, 6.5% found once. The specimen comprised CD45RA+ CD4+ T cells from PBMCs, pooled from several time points, sampled from a donor given antiretroviral therapy, either interrupted or continuous. Subset meaning: naive CD4+ CD45RA+ CD45RO- T cells. The origin of the receptors is a pool of human donors with HIV.

The table lists this clonotype with a few counts. The junction differs from germline at one of its ends, possibly a read error. The V and J genes are TRBV16 and TRBJ2-2; TRBD1 agrees at 7 bases. The CDR3 is 15 amino acids. Germline V gene lookup returns CDR1 KGHSY and CDR2 FQNENV. The CDR3 region is CASSQGTANTGQLYF. In DNA form, the CDR3 reads TGTGCCAGCAGCCAGGGGACAGCAAACACCGGGCAGCTCTACTTT.

The chain joins TRBV9 to TRBJ2-5, with 10 bases that match TRBD2. CDR3 length: 16 residues. V trimming: 4 bases; J trimming: 2 bases; junction bases outside the gene matches: 8. Germline CDR1 SGDLS, CDR2 YYNGEE. The CDR3 bases are TGTGCCAGCAGCCAAGACTGGACTAGCGGACAAGAGACCCAGTACTTC. Encoded protein: CASSQDWTSGQETQYF.

This clonotype has at least ten counts. The J gene is TRBJ2-3, the V gene TRBV11-2; tentatively, D is TRBD2 (6 bases). Germline V CDR1 and CDR2: SGHAT, FQNNGV. The V gene lost 3 bases and the J gene lost 3 bases, with 16 bases spanning the gap. The CDR3 covers 16 residues. The chain's CDR3 is CASSFQPGVITDTQYF. CDR3 in DNA: TGTGCCAGCAGCTTCCAGCCGGGAGTGATAACAGATACGCAGTATTTT. Full variable domain (rest looked up from reference TRBV11-2 and TRBJ2-3): EAGVAQSPRYKIIEKRQSVAFWCNPISGHATLYWYQQILGQGPKLLIQFQNNGVVDDSQLPKDRFSAERLKGVDSTLKIQPAKLEDSAVYLCASSFQPGVITDTQYFGPGTRLTVL.

The chain has TRBV20-1 and TRBJ2-3, with D tentatively TRBD2 (5 bases). This CDR3 region has 13 residues. Trimming pared 5 bases from V and 0 bases from J, leaving 9 bases between. Germline values: CDR1 DFQATT, CDR2 SNEGSKA (reference sequence). The CDR3 spells CSAYGVSTDTQYF. The CDR3 DNA is TGCAGTGCTTACGGGGTTAGCACAGATACGCAGTATTTT.

This clonotype was counted ten times or more. Sequence at one end of the junction differs from germline and may be a read error. The rearrangement links TRBV30 to TRBJ2-4; D possibly corresponds to TRBD2 (5 bases). The CDR3 sequence is 13 residues long. The germline V gene encodes CDR1 GTSNPN and CDR2 SVGIG (reference sequence). CDR3 in amino acids: CAWTQDWGNTLYF. The CDR3 DNA sequence: TGTGCCTGGACTCAGGACTGGGGAAACACCTTGTACTTT.

This clonotype was counted at least ten times. J is TRBJ1-5 and V is TRBV25-1; D gene uncertain. The V gene's germline CDR1 is MGHDK and CDR2 SYGVNS. This CDR3 spans 13 amino acids. V dropped 2 bases and J dropped 9 bases, with 11 bases sitting between them. This CDR3 reads CASSETGRGPQHF. CDR3 nucleotides: TGTGCCAGCAGTGAAACGGGAAGAGGGCCCCAGCATTTT.

In its sample, this clonotype was seen many times. The chain carries TRBV12-3 or TRBV12-4 and TRBJ2-7, with D uncertain. The germline V and J ends were trimmed by 5 bases and 3 bases, with 11 bases remaining between them. CDR3 size: 13 residues. The CDR3 DNA follows: TGTGCCAGCAGTCGGACCGCGTACTACGAGCAGTACTTC. Residues: CASSRTAYYEQYF.

The table lists this clonotype with a few counts. This chain links TRBV7-2 with TRBJ2-2; the match to TRBD2 covers 13 bases. V lost 4 bases, J lost 4 bases, and 3 bases stayed unmatched. Looked up from germline, CDR1 is SGHTA and CDR2 is FQGNSA. The CDR3 runs to 16 residues. The CDR3 region is CASSSRTSGGTGELFF. The CDR3 DNA reads as TGTGCCAGCAGCTCGAGGACTAGCGGGGGCACCGGGGAGCTGTTTTTT.

This clonotype was seen a few times. The chain uses TRBV12-3 or TRBV12-4 and TRBJ1-1, with D tentatively TRBD1 (6 bases). Deletions cut 5 bases from V and 7 bases from J, with 14 bases between. CDR3 length: 13 amino acids. CDR3 region: CASSLSQGFEAFF. The CDR3 DNA is TGTGCCAGCAGTCTCTCACAGGGATTTGAAGCTTTCTTT.